The entry that follows covers one T cell receptor (beta chain) sequence. Antigen unknown. The record originates from a study of OX40 agonist ivuxolimab in advanced cancers. General study results and limits: Relative to CD4+, CD8+ T cells held more expanded clones on average.

Data came from immunoSEQ multiplex PCR; TCRdb stores just in-frame clones and leaves some out. The data hold under 100,000 clones, with 85% observed a single time. This receptor was obtained from an adult with an advanced solid tumor such as melanoma, head and neck, liver or kidney cancer. This material consisted of CD4+ or CD8+ T cells sorted from blood, taken in a trial of the OX40 agonist ivuxolimab.

CDR3 nucleotides: TGTGCCTGTGGGGCAGGAAGCACCGGGGAGCTGTTTTTT. Its protein product is CACGAGSTGELFF. J is TRBJ2-2 and V is TRBV30; possibly TRBD1 for D (5 bases). V gave up 6 bases and J gave up 4 bases, with 12 bases separating them. The CDR3 covers 13 residues. The germline V gene encodes CDR1 GTSNPN and CDR2 SVGIG (reference sequence). The full variable domain, with the rest looked up from reference TRBV30 and TRBJ2-2, is SQTIHQWPATLVQPVGSPLSLECTVEGTSNPNLYWYRQAAGRGLQLLFYSVGIGQISSEVPQNLSASRPQDRQFILSSKKLLLSDSGFYLCACGAGSTGELFFGEGSRLTVL.